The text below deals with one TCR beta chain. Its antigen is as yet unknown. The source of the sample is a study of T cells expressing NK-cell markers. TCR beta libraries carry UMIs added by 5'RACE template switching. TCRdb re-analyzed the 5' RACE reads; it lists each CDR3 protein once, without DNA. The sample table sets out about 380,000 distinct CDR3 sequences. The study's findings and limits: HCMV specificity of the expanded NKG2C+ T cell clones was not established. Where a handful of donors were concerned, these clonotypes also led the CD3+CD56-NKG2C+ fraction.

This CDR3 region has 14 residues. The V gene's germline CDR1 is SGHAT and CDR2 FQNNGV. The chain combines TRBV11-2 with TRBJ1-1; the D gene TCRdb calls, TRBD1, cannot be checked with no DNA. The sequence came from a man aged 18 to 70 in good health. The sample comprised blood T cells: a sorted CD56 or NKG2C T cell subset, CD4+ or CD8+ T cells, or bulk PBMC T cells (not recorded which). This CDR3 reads CASRIWAGNTEAFF.